The 16 T cell receptor beta chains reported below all come from one sample, sequenced in a study of T cells after yellow fever vaccination. TCRdb re-analysed the 5' RACE reads in MiXCR, keeping a single row per CDR3 protein. Among 200,000 to 300,000 distinct CDR3 sequences listed, around 13% were seen once. The sample here was CD4+ T cells sorted from PBMCs, taken 45 days after the yellow fever booster vaccination. These receptors originate from a man aged 25 to 40 who received the YFV17D yellow fever vaccine.

Many counts were recorded for this clonotype. V is TRBV7-2 and J is TRBJ2-2; D gene ambiguous. CDR3 size: 12 residues. The ends were cut back, 1 base at V and 5 bases at J, with 2 bases in the middle. The V gene's germline CDR1 is SGHTA and CDR2 FQGNSA. The CDR3 sequence is CASSLVTGELFF. The CDR3 DNA sequence: TGTGCCAGCAGCTTAGTTACCGGGGAGCTGTTTTTT.

V usage is TRBV7-8 and J usage is TRBJ1-1; weak D call: TRBD1 (6 bases). The V and J ends lost 5 bases and 4 bases respectively, with 26 bases between them. This CDR3 comprises 18 residues. Germline V gene sequence: CDR1 SGHVS, CDR2 FQNEAQ. The CDR3 DNA is TGTGCCAGCAGCGCCCAACAAACGATCAGGGGTTACGGCACTGAAGCTTTCTTT. Amino acids: CASSAQQTIRGYGTEAFF.

This chain joins TRBV5-4 and TRBJ2-3, with 11 bases aligning to TRBD2. The V and J ends lost 0 bases and 7 bases, in that order; junction bases with no gene match: 7. The CDR3 totals 16 residues. In germline, CDR1 is SGHNT, CDR2 YYREEE (reference sequence). The CDR3 bases are TGTGCCAGCAGCTTGGAACTAGCGGGAGTATCACATACGCAGTATTTT. Protein product: CASSLELAGVSHTQYF.

The rearrangement joins TRBV18 to TRBJ1-2, with a weak D call TRBD1 (6 bases). The CDR3 has 14 amino acids. Germline lookup yields CDR1 KGHSH and CDR2 LQKENI. Trimming took 3 bases from V and 6 from J, leaving 14 bases between them. CDR3 region: CASSPAQGIDGYTF. In nucleotides, the CDR3 is TGTGCCAGCTCACCTGCTCAGGGGATCGATGGCTACACCTTC. The whole variable domain, filled in from reference TRBV18 and TRBJ1-2, reads NAGVMQNPRHLVRRRGQEARLRCSPMKGHSHVYWYRQLPEEGLKFMVYLQKENIIDESGMPKERFSAEFPKEGPSILRIQQVVRGDSAAYFCASSPAQGIDGYTFGSGTRLTVV.

This clonotype has more than one count but fewer than ten. The chain recombines TRBV24-1 with TRBJ2-1; 11 bases map to TRBD2. The V gene end was trimmed by 3 bases and the J gene end by 9 bases; junction bases not matched to a gene: 6. Per germline, CDR1 KGHDR and CDR2 SFDVKD. The CDR3 spans 15 residues. CDR3 coding DNA: TGTGCCACCAGTGATGTAGCGGGAGGGCCGCGTGAGCAGTTCTTC. The encoded protein is CATSDVAGGPREQFF.

The rearrangement joins TRBV5-1 to TRBJ2-1; 11 nucleotides match TRBD2. V gave up 3 bases and J gave up 3 bases; unmatched junction bases: 8. The CDR3 spans 17 residues. The germline V gene encodes CDR1 SGHRS and CDR2 YFSETQ. This CDR3 is CASSSHSGTSGYNEQFF. CDR3 DNA sequence: TGCGCCAGCAGCTCCCATTCGGGGACTAGCGGCTACAATGAGCAGTTCTTC.

This clonotype was seen a few times. The genes are TRBV7-8 and TRBJ1-1; TRBD1 aligns across 10 bases. J lost 4 bases, V lost 5 bases, and 4 bases had no gene match. The CDR3 has 14 residues. Germline V lookup: CDR1 SGHVS, CDR2 FQNEAQ. Written as DNA, the CDR3 is TGTGCCAGCAGCAAGGACAGGGGGGTCACTGAAGCTTTCTTT. Residues: CASSKDRGVTEAFF. Looking up the rest from reference TRBV7-8 and TRBJ1-1 gives the full variable domain: GAGVSQSPRYKVAKRGQDVALRCDPISGHVSLFWYQQALGQGPEFLTYFQNEAQLDKSGLPSDRFFAERPEGSVSTLKIQRTQQEDSAVYLCASSKDRGVTEAFFGQGTRLTVV.

Only a few counts were recorded for this clonotype. V gene TRBV6-2 or TRBV6-3 combines with J gene TRBJ2-1; no reliable D call. Germline CDR1 MNHEY, CDR2 SVGEGT. Trimming pared 2 bases from V and 9 bases from J, leaving 11 bases between. The CDR3 spans 13 residues. CDR3 sequence (DNA): TGTGCCAGCAGTTACCCAATTAGCTTTGAGCAGTTCTTC. Translated, it gives CASSYPISFEQFF.

V gene TRBV4-1 combines with J gene TRBJ2-1; TRBD2 matches 12 bases. V lost 5 bases, J lost 8 bases, and 10 bases stayed unmatched. The CDR3 totals 16 residues. Germline V gene sequence: CDR1 MGHRA, CDR2 YSYEKL. The DNA of the CDR3 is TGCGCCAGCAGCTATCAGACTAGCGGGAGTATCCATGAGCAGTTCTTC. It codes for CASSYQTSGSIHEQFF.

This clonotype was recorded at least ten times. V is TRBV7-2 and J is TRBJ2-7, with TRBD2 matching over 8 bases. The ends lost 5 bases at V and 5 bases at J; junction bases unmatched: 14. Germline CDR1 SGHTA, CDR2 FQGNSA. The CDR3 is made up of 16 amino acids. Here the CDR3 reads CASSPFSGTRSDEQYF. CDR3 DNA sequence: TGTGCCAGCAGCCCATTTTCAGGGACTAGGTCGGACGAGCAGTACTTC.

This clonotype was picked up a small number of times. The V call is TRBV27, the J call TRBJ2-7; D is possibly TRBD1 (6 bases). Trimming cost V 4 bases and J 0 bases, with 13 bases left between them. From germline, CDR1 is MNHEY and CDR2 SMNVEV (reference sequence). The CDR3 totals 15 residues. The CDR3: CASSSRTAYSYEQYF. Written as DNA, the CDR3 is TGTGCCAGCAGTTCTCGGACAGCCTACTCCTACGAGCAGTACTTC.

V is TRBV12-3 or TRBV12-4 and J is TRBJ1-1; maybe TRBD1 (6 bases). Trimming stripped 10 bases from V and 7 bases from J, with 16 bases between. The CDR3 contains 12 residues. CDR3 region: CATLTGPSEAFF. CDR3 coding DNA: TGTGCCACCTTGACAGGCCCCAGTGAAGCTTTCTTT.

This clonotype was counted between two and nine times. The chain links TRBV20-1 to TRBJ2-7, with TRBD2 matching 10 bases. J lost 7 bases, V lost 0 bases, and 12 bases had no gene match. The germline V gene encodes CDR1 DFQATT and CDR2 SNEGSKA (reference sequence). This CDR3 is built from 16 residues. DNA for the CDR3: TGCAGTGCTAGAGATTCGGGGAGCGGGAGGGCCCGGGAGCAGTACTTC. This translates into CSARDSGSGRAREQYF.

V usage is TRBV14 and J usage is TRBJ2-1; no definite D call. The ends were cut back, 5 bases at V and 7 bases at J, with 6 bases in the middle. Germline V gene sequence: CDR1 SGHDN, CDR2 FVKESK. The CDR3 length is 11 residues. The CDR3: CASSKRNEQFF. The CDR3 coding sequence is TGTGCCAGCAGCAAACGGAATGAGCAGTTCTTC. The full variable domain, in which reference TRBV14 and TRBJ2-1 provide the parts outside the CDR3, is EAGVTQFPSHSVIEKGQTVTLRCDPISGHDNLYWYRRVMGKEIKFLLHFVKESKQDESGMPNNRFLAERTGGTYSTLKVQPAELEDSGVYFCASSKRNEQFFGPGTRLTVL.

This clonotype was seen more than once but under ten times. This chain joins TRBV15 and TRBJ2-5; perhaps TRBD1 as D (6 bases). The V end was cut by 0 bases, the J end by 5 bases, with 13 bases between. CDR1 and CDR2 from the germline V gene are LNHNV and YYDKDF (reference sequence). The CDR3 is made up of 15 amino acids. The CDR3 coding sequence is TGTGCCACCAGCAGAGATCTAAGGGGACATGAGACCCAGTACTTC. This translates into CATSRDLRGHETQYF. Complete variable domain (other parts from reference TRBV15 and TRBJ2-5): DAMVIQNPRYQVTQFGKPVTLSCSQTLNHNVMYWYQQKSSQAPKLLFHYYDKDFNNEADTPDNFQSRRPNTSFCFLDIRSPGLGDTAMYLCATSRDLRGHETQYFGPGTRLLVL.

This CDR3 reads CASSRAGQGASEQYF. The DNA for the CDR3 is TGTGCCAGCAGTCGTGCGGGACAGGGGGCTTCTGAGCAGTACTTC. This chain links TRBV27 with TRBJ2-7; 12 bases line up with TRBD1. The germline CDR1 and CDR2 sequences are MNHEY and SMNVEV (reference sequence). V was clipped by 5 bases and J by 7 bases; unmatched bases: 9. This CDR3 is built from 15 residues.